Shown below are 27 T cell receptor beta chains from a single sample sequenced in a study of OX40 agonist ivuxolimab in advanced cancers. Sequenced by immunoSEQ multiplex PCR; TCRdb stores in-frame clones only, minus some. Among about 30,000 clones listed, approximately 90% were seen once. Sample: CD4+ or CD8+ T cells sorted from blood, taken in a trial of the OX40 agonist ivuxolimab. All receptors come from an adult with an advanced solid tumor such as melanoma, head and neck, liver or kidney cancer.

This clone was seen only once. This chain joins TRBV28 and TRBJ1-5; no definite D call. The CDR3 is 12 amino acids. Trimming stripped 8 bases from V and 4 bases from J, with 9 bases between. From germline, CDR1 is MDHEN and CDR2 SYDVKM. CDR3: CASGNYNQPQHF. DNA of the CDR3: TGTGCCAGCGGTAATTATAATCAGCCCCAGCATTTT.

V usage is TRBV29-1 and J usage is TRBJ2-2; TRBD1 might be the D (5 bases). The V and J ends lost 1 base and 1 base respectively, with 10 bases between them. The CDR3 consists of 15 residues. CDR1 is SQVTM and CDR2 is ANQGSEA in the germline V gene. The CDR3 coding sequence is TGCAGCGTTGAAGTTGCAGGACAGAACACCGGGGAGCTGTTTTTT. It encodes CSVEVAGQNTGELFF.

The chain joins TRBV4-1 to TRBJ2-2; D is possibly TRBD2 (5 bases). Per germline, CDR1 MGHRA and CDR2 YSYEKL. Trimming cost V 4 bases and J 6 bases, with 21 bases left between them. The CDR3 is made up of 17 amino acids. The CDR3 DNA reads TGCGCCAGCAGCCTGCAAATAAGGTCCGCGGGTGCCGGGGAGCTGTTTTTT. Translated: CASSLQIRSAGAGELFF.

The chain couples TRBV9 to TRBJ1-5; the D gene is possibly TRBD1 (5 bases). The germline V gene encodes CDR1 SGDLS and CDR2 YYNGEE. The CDR3 is 15 amino acids. Trimming shortened V by 2 bases and J by 5 bases, and 14 bases separated the two germline ends. The CDR3 loop reads CASSVGGGEDQPQHF. CDR3 in DNA: TGTGCCAGCAGCGTGGGGGGGGGTGAGGATCAGCCCCAGCATTTT.

The table lists this clone with a count of one. The chain employs TRBV21-1 and TRBJ2-2; no check of the table's D call, TRBD2, against the DNA was made. TRBV21-1 is listed as a pseudogene. This CDR3 has 18 amino acids. The CDR3 DNA is TGTGCCAGCAGCAAAAGGGACGGGAGTCAACGCGTCACCGGGGAGCTGTTTTTT. Residues: CASSKRDGSQRVTGELFF.

V usage is TRBV10-3 and J usage is TRBJ2-3; D is perhaps TRBD2 (5 bases). Trimming took 5 bases from V and 0 from J, leaving 18 bases between them. The CDR3 has 17 residues. Germline-derived CDR1 and CDR2 are ENHRY and SYGVKD. In DNA form, the CDR3 reads TGTGCCATCAGTCGGGATATGGAGAGAGGTAGCACAGATACGCAGTATTTT. This gives the protein CAISRDMERGSTDTQYF.

This clone was seen a single time. This chain joins TRBV28 and TRBJ1-4, with 8 bases identical to TRBD1. The length of the CDR3 is 16 residues. From germline, CDR1 is MDHEN and CDR2 SYDVKM. J lost 8 bases, V lost 1 base, and 9 bases had no gene match. This chain's CDR3 is CASSLLRQDREEKLFF. CDR3 nucleotides: TGTGCCAGCAGTTTATTGAGGCAGGACAGGGAAGAAAAACTGTTTTTT. The complete variable domain, with remaining parts taken from reference TRBV28 and TRBJ1-4, reads DVKVTQSSRYLVKRTGEKVFLECVQDMDHENMFWYRQDPGLGLRLIYFSYDVKMKEKGDIPEGYSVSREKKERFSLILESASTNQTSMYLCASSLLRQDREEKLFFGSGTQLSVL.

The V call is TRBV9, the J call TRBJ2-7; 8 bases are shared with TRBD1. The CDR3 is made up of 14 amino acids. CDR1 SGDLS and CDR2 YYNGEE come from the germline V gene. The J segment lost 6 bases and the V segment lost 0 bases, leaving 5 bases of the junction unmatched. CDR3 DNA: TGTGCCAGCAGCGTAGAACAGGGGGAAGTCGAGCAGTACTTC. Amino acid sequence: CASSVEQGEVEQYF.

The chain recombines TRBV9 with TRBJ2-7, with TRBD2 matching 12 bases. Trimming removed 4 bases from V and 4 bases from J; junction bases left unmatched: 3. The germline V gene encodes CDR1 SGDLS and CDR2 YYNGEE. The CDR3 runs to 14 residues. This CDR3 reads CASSPGTSGYEQYF. In DNA form, the CDR3 reads TGTGCCAGCAGCCCAGGGACTAGCGGGTACGAGCAGTACTTC.

The V call is TRBV5-1, the J call TRBJ2-2; 11 bases are a match to TRBD2. Looked up from germline, CDR1 is SGHRS and CDR2 is YFSETQ. Trimming removed 2 bases from V and 5 bases from J; junction bases left unmatched: 5. The CDR3 loop spans 16 amino acids. The CDR3 region is CASSFPRLAGTGELFF. CDR3 nucleotide sequence: TGCGCCAGCAGCTTCCCCCGACTAGCGGGGACCGGGGAGCTGTTTTTT.

This clone has a handful of counts. The genes are TRBV6-4 and TRBJ2-7; 8 nucleotides line up with TRBD1. This CDR3 has 14 amino acids. Trimming removed 4 bases from V and 2 bases from J; junction bases left unmatched: 4. The V gene's germline CDR1 is MRHNA and CDR2 SNTAGT. DNA for the CDR3: TGTGCCAGCAGTGCCGGACAGGGTGCCTACGAGCAGTACTTC. This sequence encodes CASSAGQGAYEQYF.

The genes are TRBV18 and TRBJ1-1, with D unresolved. V was cut by 0 bases and J by 2 bases, with 13 bases left in between. The CDR3 runs to 16 residues. Germline CDR1 KGHSH, CDR2 LQKENI. CDR3 bases: TGTGCCAGCTCACCACCGCGGCGAGGTTCCAACACTGAAGCTTTCTTT. This sequence encodes CASSPPRRGSNTEAFF.

This clone appeared once. The chain carries TRBV7-9 and TRBJ2-3; D remains unclear. The CDR3 totals 14 residues. V was shortened by 3 bases and J by 2 bases, with 9 bases between the two germline ends. Germline V CDR1 and CDR2: SEHNR, FQNEAQ (reference sequence). CDR3 loop: CASSLGRSTDTQYF. As DNA, the CDR3 is TGTGCCAGCAGCTTGGGTCGGTCCACAGATACGCAGTATTTT.

This sequence joins TRBV4-1 and TRBJ1-2; D unresolved. Germline assignment: CDR1 MGHRA and CDR2 YSYEKL. V was clipped by 0 bases and J by 4 bases, with 15 bases between them. The CDR3 runs to 16 residues. The CDR3: CASSQDELRTFYGYTF. The CDR3 coding sequence is TGCGCCAGCAGCCAAGATGAGTTACGGACCTTCTATGGCTACACCTTC.

V gene TRBV27 combines with J gene TRBJ1-1; D is undetermined. Trimming took 5 bases from V and 0 from J, leaving 7 bases between them. The germline gives CDR1 MNHEY, CDR2 SMNVEV (reference sequence). The length of the CDR3 is 13 residues. In nucleotides, the CDR3 is TGTGCCAGCAGTCGGGATCTGAACACTGAAGCTTTCTTT. Its translation is CASSRDLNTEAFF.

The rearrangement links TRBV21-1 to TRBJ2-1; the table's TRBD1 call for D was not verified on the DNA. TRBV21-1 is marked as a pseudogene. The CDR3 runs to 18 residues. The DNA for the CDR3 is TGTGCCAGCAGGCCTCGTCAATCCACAGGGGCCTCCTACAATGAGCAGTTCTTC. Translated: CASRPRQSTGASYNEQFF.

The CDR3 protein is CAWSLTGVEQYF. The CDR3 coding sequence is TGTGCCTGGAGCCTGACAGGGGTTGAGCAGTACTTC. The V call is TRBV30, the J call TRBJ2-7; 8 bases map to TRBD1. CDR1 GTSNPN and CDR2 SVGIG come from the germline V gene (reference sequence). V dropped 3 bases and J dropped 7; count of bases not matched to a gene: 5. This CDR3 has 12 residues.

The chain employs TRBV21-1 and TRBJ1-1. TRBV21-1 is annotated as a pseudogene. This CDR3 has 14 amino acids. The CDR3, as DNA: TGTGCCAGCAGTGAGGGGAGGGTGGACACTGAAGCTTTCTTT. Its protein product is CASSEGRVDTEAFF.

The chain employs TRBV28 and TRBJ2-7; TRBD1 matches at 9 bases. The length of the CDR3 is 14 residues. Germline values: CDR1 MDHEN, CDR2 SYDVKM. The ends lost 4 bases at V and 5 bases at J; junction bases unmatched: 6. The CDR3 loop is CASSSGTGSDEQYF. CDR3 in DNA: TGTGCCAGCAGTTCCGGGACAGGGAGTGACGAGCAGTACTTC.

V usage is TRBV27 and J usage is TRBJ2-1; no clear D. The CDR3 sequence is 16 residues long. Trimming took off 5 bases at V and 2 bases at J, with 16 bases between the two ends. The germline CDR1 and CDR2 sequences are MNHEY and SMNVEV (reference sequence). In DNA, the CDR3 is TGTGCCAGCAGTGACCTCGGCGCTGAGGCCTACAATGAGCAGTTCTTC. Encoded protein: CASSDLGAEAYNEQFF.

V gene TRBV30 combines with J gene TRBJ2-1; possible D gene TRBD2, 6 bases. The V gene's germline CDR1 is GTSNPN and CDR2 SVGIG (reference sequence). The CDR3 contains 13 residues. Trimming pared 4 bases from V and 4 bases from J, leaving 11 bases between. This chain's CDR3 is CAWKGLMYNEQFF. The CDR3 DNA follows: TGTGCCTGGAAGGGACTCATGTACAATGAGCAGTTCTTC.

The chain is built from TRBV5-4 and TRBJ1-3, with TRBD1 matching over 10 bases. The V segment lost 1 base and the J segment 0 bases; nucleotides outside the gene matches: 10. The length of the CDR3 is 19 residues. Germline assignment: CDR1 SGHNT and CDR2 YYREEE (reference sequence). The CDR3 loop is CASSLSFDRGPLSGNTIYF. CDR3 DNA sequence: TGTGCCAGCAGCTTGTCGTTTGACAGGGGGCCCCTCTCTGGAAACACCATATATTTT.

The rearrangement links TRBV30 to TRBJ1-5; no definite D call. Germline CDR1 and CDR2: GTSNPN and SVGIG (reference sequence). The CDR3 has 12 amino acids. Trimming left V 2 bases short and J 5 bases short, with 7 bases between. The CDR3 sequence: CAWSYQDQPQHF. CDR3 coding DNA: TGTGCCTGGAGTTATCAGGATCAGCCCCAGCATTTT.

V usage is TRBV6-4 and J usage is TRBJ2-4, with D perhaps matching TRBD2 (6 bases). With 2 bases removed from V and 10 bases from J, the gap between germline ends came to 15 bases. This CDR3 is 14 amino acids long. Germline V gene sequence: CDR1 MRHNA, CDR2 SNTAGT. The CDR3 protein is CASSDGGDSPIQYF. CDR3 bases: TGTGCCAGCAGTGACGGAGGGGACTCTCCGATTCAGTACTTC.

In regard to this clone: Additional DNA sequences in this sample encode the identical CDR3. V and J are TRBV27 and TRBJ2-6; TRBD2 is a possible D gene (5 bases). V was pared by 8 bases and J by 0 bases, with 14 bases between. The germline gives CDR1 MNHEY, CDR2 SMNVEV (reference sequence). The CDR3 is made up of 16 amino acids. CDR3 bases: TGTGCCAGCGGCCCTGCGAGGGCCTCTGGGGCCAACGTCCTGACTTTC. Its translation is CASGPARASGANVLTF.

The chain recombines TRBV27 with TRBJ2-1, with D possibly matching TRBD1 (5 bases). V was shortened by 0 bases and J by 6 bases, with 9 bases between the two germline ends. Germline-derived CDR1 and CDR2 are MNHEY and SMNVEV (reference sequence). The CDR3 has 14 amino acids. The CDR3 spells CASSLSGPFNEQFF. The CDR3 DNA reads TGTGCCAGCAGTTTATCGGGGCCGTTCAATGAGCAGTTCTTC.

The genes are TRBV28 and TRBJ1-1, with D unresolved. CDR3 length: 14 amino acids. Between the trimmed V and J ends, which lost 1 base and 4 bases, there was a span of 10 bases. Germline CDR1 MDHEN, CDR2 SYDVKM. The CDR3 protein is CASSLSEWVTEAFF. The CDR3 DNA reads as TGTGCCAGCAGTTTATCGGAGTGGGTCACTGAAGCTTTCTTT. The full variable domain, in which reference TRBV28 and TRBJ1-1 provide the parts outside the CDR3, is DVKVTQSSRYLVKRTGEKVFLECVQDMDHENMFWYRQDPGLGLRLIYFSYDVKMKEKGDIPEGYSVSREKKERFSLILESASTNQTSMYLCASSLSEWVTEAFFGQGTRLTVV.